This T cell receptor (beta chain) came from a study of metastatic and nonmetastatic thyroid tumors (dated by TCRdb to about 2020). Regarding the research as a whole: Repertoires from peripheral blood and from tumor or nodule tissue samples of malignant and benign thyroid patients were compared. General conclusions and limits of the study: In both blood and tumor samples, malignant tumors were reported to have significantly higher TCR beta diversity than benign nodules.

No patient had received any treatment before thyroid surgery. Patient clinical samples collected from about 2011 to 2018 were retrospectively analysed using T-cell receptor beta sequencing. This clone is categorized as medium-sized (0.01 to 0.1%). This receptor's antigen is unknown. No much larger clone is present one base from it, and per-base qualities are unavailable. The library was built by means of PCR. Sequencer: Illumina HiSeq 4000. High-throughput sequencing was used to profile the CDR3 region of the TCR beta-chain in every patient. The published analysis was carried out like this. The researchers built a classifier to tell apart papillary thyroid cancer patients with distant metastasis, based on CDR3 differences among clinicopathological groups. The Shannon index was used to measure repertoire diversity, and the Morisita-Horn index was used to measure how similar tumor and blood repertoires were. The public reads were quality trimmed at Q25 with fastp and then assembled into clones with MiXCR by TCRdb, keeping productive beta chains. These V and J calls rely on TCRdb rather than the paper's analysis. This sample comprises around 17,000 clones, roughly an eighth of them detected only once. The ten largest clonotypes hold approximately 16% of the sample.

Sequencing input: tumor tissue. The origin of this receptor is a female donor with papillary thyroid cancer or a benign thyroid nodule (not recorded which). Some clones in this sample may be carry-over from other donors' samples.

Here the CDR3 is given as CASSPQGTGRIGYTF. The sequenced DNA is TGTGCCAGCAGTCCACAGGGGACAGGTCGTATTGGCTACACCTTC. In this chain, TRBV6-2 or TRBV6-3 is recombined with TRBJ1-2, with TRBD1 identical over 8 junction bases. The CDR3 sequence holds 15 residues, the cysteine and phenylalanine included. The read is trimmed to its CDR3 DNA, 45 bases read in frame from base 1. For CDR1 and CDR2, the germline V gene lists MNHEY and SVGEGT. V lost 5 bases and J lost 7 bases, and the count of bases not matched to a germline gene is 12.